This T cell receptor beta chain was identified in a study of memory CD4+ T cells and cytomegalovirus serostatus. The CDR3 has 15 residues. The trim removed 5 bases at V and 3 bases at J, leaving 9 bases unmatched. The V gene's germline CDR1 is SGHDN and CDR2 FVKESK. The sort gate was single viable CD3+CD4+CD8-CD45RO+ cells for memory CD4+ T cells. Measured with immunoSEQ multiplex PCR; TCRdb has only the in-frame clones, and not every one. The sample has some 44,000 clones, 76% seen once. This TCR was sampled from an adult in good health and CMV-seronegative. The sample comprised memory CD4+ T cells from blood. The V and J genes are TRBV14 and TRBJ2-7, with TRBD1 matching over 8 bases. The CDR3 loop is CASSSQGAGSYEQYF. CDR3 DNA: TGTGCCAGCAGCTCGCAGGGGGCCGGCAGCTACGAGCAGTACTTC.